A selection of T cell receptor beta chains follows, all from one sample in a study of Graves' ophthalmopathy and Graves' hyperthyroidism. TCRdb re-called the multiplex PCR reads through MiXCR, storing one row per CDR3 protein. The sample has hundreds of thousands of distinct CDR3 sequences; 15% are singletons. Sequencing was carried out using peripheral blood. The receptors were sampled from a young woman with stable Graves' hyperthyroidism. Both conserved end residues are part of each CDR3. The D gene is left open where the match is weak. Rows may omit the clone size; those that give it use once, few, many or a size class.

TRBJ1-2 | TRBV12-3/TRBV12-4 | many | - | CASSPQPGLGYTF | TGTGCCAGCAGCCCCCAGCCAGGGTTAGGCTACACCTTC
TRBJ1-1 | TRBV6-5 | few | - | CASSYSGVTEAFF | TGTGCCAGCAGTTACTCTGGCGTCACTGAAGCTTTCTTT
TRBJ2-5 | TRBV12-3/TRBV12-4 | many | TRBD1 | CASSSDRVRIETQYF | TGTGCCAGCAGTTCGGACAGGGTGAGAATCGAGACCCAGTACTTC
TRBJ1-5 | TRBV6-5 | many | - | CASSYEGRGHF | TGTGCCAGCAGTTACGAGGGACGGGGGCATTTT
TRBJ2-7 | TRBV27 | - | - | CASSLSGQLGMEF | TGTGCCAGCAGTTTAAGCGGACAGCTCGGCATGGAATTC
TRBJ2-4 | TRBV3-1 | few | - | CASSQVRQAPSKNIQYF | TGTGCCAGCAGCCAAGTCCGGCAGGCCCCTTCCAAAAACATTCAGTACTTC
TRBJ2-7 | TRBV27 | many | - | CASSLRCLILYEQYF | TGTGCCAGCAGTTTGAGGTGCCTGATCCTTTACGAGCAGTACTTC
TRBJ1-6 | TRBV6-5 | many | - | CASSYSGQPTPLHF | TGTGCCAGCAGTTACTCGGGACAACCAACTCCCCTCCACTTT
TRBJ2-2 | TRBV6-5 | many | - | CASSYWAGVDGELFF | TGTGCCAGCAGTTACTGGGCAGGGGTGGACGGGGAGCTGTTTTTT
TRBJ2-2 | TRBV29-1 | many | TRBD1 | CSVLTGGTGELFF | TGCAGCGTTCTGACAGGGGGTACCGGGGAGCTGTTTTTT
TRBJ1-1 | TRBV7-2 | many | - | CASSPRGRGVAFF | TGTGCCAGCAGCCCAAGAGGTCGAGGCGTAGCTTTCTTT
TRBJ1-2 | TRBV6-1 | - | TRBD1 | CVSSQDLQGGYGYTF | TGTGTCAGCAGCCAAGACCTCCAGGGGGGCTATGGCTACACCTTC
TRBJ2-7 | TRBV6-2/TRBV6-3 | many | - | CASSLSGTHNYEQYF | TGTGCCAGCAGTTTATCAGGGACCCACAACTACGAGCAGTACTTC